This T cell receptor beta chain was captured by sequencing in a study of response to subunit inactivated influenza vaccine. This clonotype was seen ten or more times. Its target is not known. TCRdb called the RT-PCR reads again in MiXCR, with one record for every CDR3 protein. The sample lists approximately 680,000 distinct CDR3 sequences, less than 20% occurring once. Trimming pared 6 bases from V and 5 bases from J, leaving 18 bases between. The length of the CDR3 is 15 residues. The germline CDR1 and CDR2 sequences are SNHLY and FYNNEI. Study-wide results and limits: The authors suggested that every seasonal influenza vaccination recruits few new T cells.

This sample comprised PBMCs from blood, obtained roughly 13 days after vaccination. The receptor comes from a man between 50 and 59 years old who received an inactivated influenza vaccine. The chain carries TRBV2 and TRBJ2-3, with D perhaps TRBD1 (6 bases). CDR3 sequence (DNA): TGTGCCAGCAGGGGGGACATTACAAGGGGAGATACGCAGTATTTT. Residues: CASRGDITRGDTQYF.